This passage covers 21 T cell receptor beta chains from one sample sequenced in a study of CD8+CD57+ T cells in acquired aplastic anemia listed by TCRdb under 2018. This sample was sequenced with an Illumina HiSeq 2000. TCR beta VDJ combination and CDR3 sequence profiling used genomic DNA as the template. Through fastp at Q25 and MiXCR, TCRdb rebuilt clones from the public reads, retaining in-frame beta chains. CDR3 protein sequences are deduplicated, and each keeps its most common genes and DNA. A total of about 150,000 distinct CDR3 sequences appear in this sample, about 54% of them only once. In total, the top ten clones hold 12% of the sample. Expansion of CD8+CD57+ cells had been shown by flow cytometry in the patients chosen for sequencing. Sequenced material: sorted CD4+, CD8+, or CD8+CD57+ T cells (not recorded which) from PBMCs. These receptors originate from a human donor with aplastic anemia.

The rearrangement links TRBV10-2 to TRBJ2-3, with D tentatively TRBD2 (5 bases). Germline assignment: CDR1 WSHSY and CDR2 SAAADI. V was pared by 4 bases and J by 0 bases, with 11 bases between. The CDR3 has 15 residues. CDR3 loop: CASSALGASTDTQYF. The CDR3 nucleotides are TGCGCCAGCAGTGCCTTGGGAGCCAGCACAGATACGCAGTATTTT.

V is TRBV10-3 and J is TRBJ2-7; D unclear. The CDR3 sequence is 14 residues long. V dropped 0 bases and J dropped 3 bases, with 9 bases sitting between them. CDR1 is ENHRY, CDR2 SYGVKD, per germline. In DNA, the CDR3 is TGTGCCATCAGTGAGTCGTCCTTTAGCTACGAGCAGTACTTC. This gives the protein CAISESSFSYEQYF.

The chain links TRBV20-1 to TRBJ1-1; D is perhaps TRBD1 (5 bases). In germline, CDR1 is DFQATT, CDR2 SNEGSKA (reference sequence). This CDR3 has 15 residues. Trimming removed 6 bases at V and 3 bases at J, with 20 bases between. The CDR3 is CSARDRWGLYTEAFF. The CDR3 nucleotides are TGCAGTGCCCGAGACAGATGGGGTTTGTACACTGAAGCTTTCTTT.

The CDR3 coding sequence is TGTGCCACCAGCAATGTGGGCTGGGAGACCCAGTACTTC. Its translation is CATSNVGWETQYF. The V call is TRBV15, the J call TRBJ2-5, with D unclear. The CDR3 spans 13 residues. Germline values: CDR1 LNHNV, CDR2 YYDKDF (reference sequence). V was shortened by 4 bases and J by 5 bases, with 11 bases between the two germline ends.

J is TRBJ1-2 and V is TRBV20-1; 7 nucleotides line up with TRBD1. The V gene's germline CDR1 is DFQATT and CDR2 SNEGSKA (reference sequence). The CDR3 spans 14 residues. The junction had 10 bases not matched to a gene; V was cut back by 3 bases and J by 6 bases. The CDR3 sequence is CSASTGTDYNGYTF. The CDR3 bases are TGCAGTGCTAGTACCGGGACAGATTACAATGGCTACACCTTC.

The CDR3 spells CASSVLGYEGETQYF. CDR3 DNA: TGTGCCAGCAGTGTTCTGGGGTATGAGGGGGAGACCCAGTACTTC. This sequence joins TRBV2 and TRBJ2-5; TRBD1 or TRBD2 may be the D gene (5 bases each). The germline V gene has CDR1 SNHLY and CDR2 FYNNEI. Trimming removed 4 bases from V and 5 bases from J, with 17 bases in between. The CDR3 totals 15 residues.

CDR3 bases: TGTGCCAGCAGCTCGGCCGAGGCCCTCCACTTT. Translated, it gives CASSSAEALHF. V and J are TRBV9 and TRBJ1-6; D unclear. The CDR3 contains 11 residues. The V end lost 4 bases, the J end lost 14 bases, and 10 bases lay between the germline ends. Germline V gene data show CDR1 as SGDLS and CDR2 as YYNGEE.

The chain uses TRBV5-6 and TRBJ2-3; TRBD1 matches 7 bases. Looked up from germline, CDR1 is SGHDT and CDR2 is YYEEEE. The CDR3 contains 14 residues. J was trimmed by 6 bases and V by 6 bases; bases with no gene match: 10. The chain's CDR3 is CASIRGISGDTQYF. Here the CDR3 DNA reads TGTGCCAGCATCAGGGGGATTTCAGGGGATACGCAGTATTTT.

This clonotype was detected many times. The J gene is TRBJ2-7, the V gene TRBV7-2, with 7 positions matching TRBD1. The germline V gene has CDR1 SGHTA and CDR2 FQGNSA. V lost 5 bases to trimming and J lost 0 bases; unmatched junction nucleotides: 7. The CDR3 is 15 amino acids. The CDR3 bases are TGTGCCAGCAGCCCTTTGACAGGGAGCTCCTACGAGCAGTACTTC. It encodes CASSPLTGSSYEQYF.

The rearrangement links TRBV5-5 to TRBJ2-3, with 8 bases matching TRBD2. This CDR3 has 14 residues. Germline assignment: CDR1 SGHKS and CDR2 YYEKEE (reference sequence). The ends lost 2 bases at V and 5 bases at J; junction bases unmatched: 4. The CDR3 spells CASSFLAGLDTQYF. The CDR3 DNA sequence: TGTGCCAGCAGCTTTTTAGCGGGATTAGATACGCAGTATTTT.

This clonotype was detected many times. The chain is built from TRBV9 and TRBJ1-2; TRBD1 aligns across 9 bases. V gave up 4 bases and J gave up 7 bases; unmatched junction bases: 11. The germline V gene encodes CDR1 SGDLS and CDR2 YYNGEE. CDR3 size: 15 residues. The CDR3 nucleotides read TGTGCCAGCAGCCCCCCGGGACAGGGCACCGCTGGCTACACCTTC. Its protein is CASSPPGQGTAGYTF.

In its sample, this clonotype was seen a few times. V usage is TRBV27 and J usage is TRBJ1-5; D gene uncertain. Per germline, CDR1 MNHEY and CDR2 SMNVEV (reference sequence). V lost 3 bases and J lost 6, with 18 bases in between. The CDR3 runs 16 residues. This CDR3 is CASSFLRAGFGQPQHF. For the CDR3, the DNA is TGTGCCAGCAGTTTCCTTAGGGCAGGCTTCGGTCAGCCCCAGCATTTT.

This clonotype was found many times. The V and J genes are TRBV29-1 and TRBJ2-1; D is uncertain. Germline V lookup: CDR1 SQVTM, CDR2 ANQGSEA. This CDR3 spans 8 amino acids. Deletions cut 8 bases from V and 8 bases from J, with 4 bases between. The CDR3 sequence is CSTDEQFF. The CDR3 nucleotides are TGCAGCACCGATGAGCAGTTCTTC.

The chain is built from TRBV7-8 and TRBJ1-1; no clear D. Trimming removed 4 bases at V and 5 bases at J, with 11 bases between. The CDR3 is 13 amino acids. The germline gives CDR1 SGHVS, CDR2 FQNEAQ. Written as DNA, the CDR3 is TGTGCCAGCAGCTACCTGTGGGGTACTGAAGCTTTCTTT. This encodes CASSYLWGTEAFF.

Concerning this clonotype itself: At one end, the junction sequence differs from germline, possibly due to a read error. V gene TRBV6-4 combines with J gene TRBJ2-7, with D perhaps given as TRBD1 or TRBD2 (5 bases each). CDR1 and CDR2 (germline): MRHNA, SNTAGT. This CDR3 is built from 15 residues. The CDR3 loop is CASSVGSRETYDQYF. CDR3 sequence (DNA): TGTGCCAGCAGTGTTGGTTCCAGGGAGACCTACGACCAGTACTTC.

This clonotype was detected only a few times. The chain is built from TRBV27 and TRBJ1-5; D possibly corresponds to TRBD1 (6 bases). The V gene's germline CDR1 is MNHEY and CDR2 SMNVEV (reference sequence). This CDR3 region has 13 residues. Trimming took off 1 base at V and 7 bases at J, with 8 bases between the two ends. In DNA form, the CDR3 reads TGTGCCAGCAGTTTATTGGGGGGCCAGCCCCAGCATTTT. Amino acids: CASSLLGGQPQHF.

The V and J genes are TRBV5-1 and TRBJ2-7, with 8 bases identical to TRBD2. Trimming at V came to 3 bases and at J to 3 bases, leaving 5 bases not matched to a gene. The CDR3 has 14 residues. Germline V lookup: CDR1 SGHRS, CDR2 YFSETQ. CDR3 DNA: TGCGCCAGCAGCTCGGGACTAGATATCTACGAGCAGTACTTC. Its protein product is CASSSGLDIYEQYF.

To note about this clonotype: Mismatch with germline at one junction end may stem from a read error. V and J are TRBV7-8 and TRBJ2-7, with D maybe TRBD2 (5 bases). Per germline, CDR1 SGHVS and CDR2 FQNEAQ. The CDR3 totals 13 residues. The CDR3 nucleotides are TGTGCCAGCAGTTTAGACGGGAACTACGAGCAGTACTTC. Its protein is CASSLDGNYEQYF.

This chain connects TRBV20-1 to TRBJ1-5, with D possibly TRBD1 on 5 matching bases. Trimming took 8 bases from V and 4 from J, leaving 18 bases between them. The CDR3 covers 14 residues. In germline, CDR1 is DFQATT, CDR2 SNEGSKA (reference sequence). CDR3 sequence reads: CSSSRPEGNQPQHF. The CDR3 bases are TGCAGTTCTTCACGGCCCGAGGGGAATCAGCCCCAGCATTTT.

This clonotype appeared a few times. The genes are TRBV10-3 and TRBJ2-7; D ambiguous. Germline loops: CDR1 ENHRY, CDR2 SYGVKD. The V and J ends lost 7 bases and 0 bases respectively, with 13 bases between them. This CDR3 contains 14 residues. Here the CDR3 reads CAITPDSGSYEQYF. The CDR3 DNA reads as TGTGCCATCACTCCAGACTCCGGCTCCTACGAGCAGTACTTC.

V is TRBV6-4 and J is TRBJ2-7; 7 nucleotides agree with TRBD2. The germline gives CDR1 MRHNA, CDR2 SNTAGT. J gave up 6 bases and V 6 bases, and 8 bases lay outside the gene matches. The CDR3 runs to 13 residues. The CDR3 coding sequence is TGTGCCAGCAGCGGACTAGGCGGGGGCGAGCAGTACTTC. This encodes CASSGLGGGEQYF.